Here is one TCR beta chain with its context. Its antigen is unknown. This CDR3 has 15 residues. V lost 1 base and J lost 0; bases outside the gene matches: 3. Germline CDR1 SGHKS, CDR2 YYEKEE (reference sequence). Noted time point: baseline pretreatment blood. Noted treatment: 15 Gy SBRT to primary tumor, nephrectomy 4 weeks later. The data stem from a study of radiation and T cells in renal cell carcinoma. The study, taken as a whole, reports: Baseline intratumoral clonotype presence is unknown without pretreatment biopsies.

Sequencing used immunoSEQ multiplex PCR; TCRdb keeps in-frame clones, though not all of them. The sample has about 150,000 clones, about 88% seen once; the top ten hold around 4%. The receptor's source is a woman aged 70 to 79 with renal cell carcinoma. The V call is TRBV5-5, the J call TRBJ2-7; 8 bases agree with TRBD1. This sample comprised blood, obtained from a patient whose treatment included radiotherapy and nephrectomy. CDR3 in amino acids: CASSLLGQVSYEQYF. In nucleotides, the CDR3 is TGTGCCAGCAGCTTGTTGGGACAGGTCTCCTACGAGCAGTACTTC.